Listed below are T cell receptor beta chains from one sample, sequenced in a study of T cells in Graves' hyperthyroidism and ophthalmopathy. MiXCR, run by TCRdb on the multiplex PCR reads, gives a single entry per CDR3 protein. Of around 240,000 distinct CDR3 sequences listed, more than 12% are singletons. Sequenced input: blood. These receptors all come from a woman aged 40 to 55 with Graves' hyperthyroidism that later progressed to Graves' ophthalmopathy. CDR3s include the opening cysteine and the closing phenylalanine or tryptophan. D genes are given only for firm matches. Only some rows state a clone size, as once, few, many or a class for expanded clones.

>14|TRBJ2-3|TRBV7-8|.|many
TGTGCCAGCAGCTCCCTGCGGCTGAGAGATACGCAGTATTTT
CASSSLRLRDTQYF
>14|TRBJ1-2|TRBV6-1|.|many
TGTGCCAGCGGGGAACTAGGAGATCACTATGGCTACACCTTC
CASGELGDHYGYTF
>14|TRBJ1-1|TRBV7-2|.|many
TGTGCCAGCAGCTTATGGGGGATGACGGCTGAAGCTTTCTTT
CASSLWGMTAEAFF
>11|TRBJ2-7|TRBV9|.|many
TGTGCCTCGGGGCCGGAGCACGAGCAGTACTTC
CASGPEHEQYF
>20|TRBJ2-7|TRBV6-1|TRBD2|.
TGTGCCAGCAGCCCCTATTGGTCACTAGCGGGAGCAACACCTACCTACGAGCAGTACTTC
CASSPYWSLAGATPTYEQYF
>14|TRBJ2-7|TRBV12-3/TRBV12-4|.|many
TGTGCCAGCAGTTTCGACGGCTTCGCGGCCGAGCAGTACTTC
CASSFDGFAAEQYF
>15|TRBJ2-2|TRBV10-3|TRBD2|many
TGTGCCATCAGTGAGACTAGCGCCAACACCGGGGAGCTGTTTTTT
CAISETSANTGELFF
>13|TRBJ2-4|TRBV28|TRBD1|many
TGTGCCAGCAGAACGACAGGGGGGGACATTCAGTACTTC
CASRTTGGDIQYF
>16|TRBJ2-1|TRBV4-1|TRBD2|few
TGCGCCAGCAGCCCGGGGAGGGGTTCTTCCTACAATGAGCAGTTCTTC
CASSPGRGSSYNEQFF
>16|TRBJ2-7|TRBV4-1|.|.
TGCGCCAGCAGCCTGGGGCCCCGGGGGAGAATATCGGAGCAGTACTTC
CASSLGPRGRISEQYF
>16|TRBJ2-5|TRBV19|.|many
TGTGCCAGTAGTTCCCCCGGGAGGGGGCCGGTAAGGACCCAGTACTTC
CASSSPGRGPVRTQYF
>16|TRBJ2-5|TRBV25-1|.|.
TGTGCCAGCAGTGAGCTGACCGGGACAGCGGGAGAGACCCAGTACTTC
CASSELTGTAGETQYF
>16|TRBJ1-1|TRBV18|.|few
TGTGCCAGCTCACCAGTCTTCCGGACAGCTTTCGCTGAAGCTTTCTTT
CASSPVFRTAFAEAFF
>18|TRBJ2-3|TRBV11-2|TRBD2|.
TGTGCCAGCAGCTCAACCGTACCGGGACTAGCGGGAGGAGATACGCAGTATTTT
CASSSTVPGLAGGDTQYF
>13|TRBJ2-7|TRBV2|TRBD2|many
TGTGCCAGCAGGCGGGAGGTAACCTACGAGCAGTACTTC
CASRREVTYEQYF
>19|TRBJ2-1|TRBV3-1|.|many
TGTGCCAGCAGCCAAGAACACCACAAGAGCGGCTGGACCTACAATGAGCAGTTCTTC
CASSQEHHKSGWTYNEQFF
>16|TRBJ1-1|TRBV25-1|TRBD1|many
TGTGCCAGCAGTGACCCCAGGACAGGGGGTTCGACTGAAGCTTTCTTT
CASSDPRTGGSTEAFF
>17|TRBJ2-2|TRBV15|.|many
TGTGCCACCAGCACCCGGACCGGGCCGGTGAACACCGGGGAGCTGTTTTTT
CATSTRTGPVNTGELFF
>19|TRBJ2-7|TRBV3-1|TRBD2|many
TGTGCCAGCAGCCAAGATGGCCTAGCGGGAGAAAGCTCGGGCTACGAGCAGTACTTC
CASSQDGLAGESSGYEQYF
>14|TRBJ2-3|TRBV28|TRBD1|many
TGTGCCAGCTCCGGGACAGGGTACAAGGATACGCAGTATTTT
CASSGTGYKDTQYF
>13|TRBJ2-1|TRBV5-4|.|.
TGTGCCAGCAGCTCCAATAACTACAATGAGCAGTTCTTC
CASSSNNYNEQFF
>14|TRBJ2-3|TRBV20-1|TRBD2|many
TGCAGTGCTGTGGGACTAGCGATTTTAGATACGCAGTATTTT
CSAVGLAILDTQYF
>12|TRBJ2-4|TRBV9|.|few
TGTGCCAGCAGCCCAGGGCTCGAGATTCAGTACTTC
CASSPGLEIQYF
>13|TRBJ2-7|TRBV20-1|TRBD1|many
TGCAGTGCTAGATCGGACAGGGACTACGAGCAGTACTTC
CSARSDRDYEQYF
>12|TRBJ1-4|TRBV24-1|.|few
TGTGCCACCAGTGACGTAGACGAAAAACTGTTTTTT
CATSDVDEKLFF
>15|TRBJ2-2|TRBV5-1|.|many
TGCGCCAGCAGCTTGTATAGGGAGGCCACCGGGGAGCTGTTTTTT
CASSLYREATGELFF
>14|TRBJ1-1|TRBV5-1|.|many
TGCGCCAGCAGTCCAGGGATTTCCCAGGCTGAAGCTTTCTTT
CASSPGISQAEAFF
>19|TRBJ2-1|TRBV4-1|TRBD2|.
TGCGCCAGCAGCCAAGATCGGACTAGCGGAAGGGATGTCTACAATGAGCAGTTCTTC
CASSQDRTSGRDVYNEQFF
>13|TRBJ2-1|TRBV5-1|.|many
TGCGCCAGCAGTTGGGGGGGCAGGAATGAGCAGTTCTTC
CASSWGGRNEQFF
>15|TRBJ2-1|TRBV27|.|many
TGTGCCAGCAGCTCACCGGACAGATTGAACAATGAGCAGTTCTTC
CASSSPDRLNNEQFF
>16|TRBJ2-7|TRBV6-2/TRBV6-3|TRBD1|.
TGTGCCAGCAGTTACTCGAAGGTCTACAGGGGGTACGAGCAGTACTTC
CASSYSKVYRGYEQYF
>14|TRBJ1-2|TRBV12-3/TRBV12-4|.|many
TGTGCCAGCAGTCCCCACGAGGCAGGGCTTGGCTACACCTTC
CASSPHEAGLGYTF
>16|TRBJ2-4|TRBV24-1|.|.
TGTGCCACCAGTGATGCACAGGTGGGAGCCAAAAACATTCAGTACTTC
CATSDAQVGAKNIQYF
>14|TRBJ2-7|TRBV11-2|.|many
TGTGCCAGCAGCTTAGATCTAGGGACCTACGAGCAGTACTTC
CASSLDLGTYEQYF
>15|TRBJ2-3|TRBV19|.|many
TGTGCCAGTAAAACCGGGACTCCTAACACAGATACGCAGTATTTT
CASKTGTPNTDTQYF
>15|TRBJ1-1|TRBV20-1|TRBD1|.
TGCAGTGCTAGAAACCTTCACAGGGGAAACACTGAAGCTTTCTTT
CSARNLHRGNTEAFF
>15|TRBJ2-1|TRBV11-3|TRBD1|many
TGTGCCAGCAGCTTAGGACAGGGCTTATACAATGAGCAGTTCTTC
CASSLGQGLYNEQFF
>12|TRBJ2-4|TRBV7-9|.|.
TGTGCCAGCTTAGGAGCCAAAAACATTCAGTACTTC
CASLGAKNIQYF
>15|TRBJ2-7|TRBV4-1|TRBD2|.
TGCACCAGCAGCCAAGTAACGGGAGGGTTTTACGAGCAGTACTTC
CTSSQVTGGFYEQYF
>12|TRBJ1-1|TRBV11-2|.|many
TGTGCCAGCAGCTTTAGCCGAGTTGAAGCTTTCTTT
CASSFSRVEAFF
>12|TRBJ1-2|TRBV4-1|.|many
TGCGCCAGCAGCCGCCCCCCGGGTGGCTACACCTTC
CASSRPPGGYTF
>18|TRBJ1-3|TRBV7-8|.|few
TGTGCCAGCAGCCCAAAAATGGAGGGACATTCCTTTATGGACACCATATATTTT
CASSPKMEGHSFMDTIYF
>11|TRBJ1-1|TRBV28|.|many
TGTGCCAGCAGGACGTGGACTGAAGCTTTCTTT
CASRTWTEAFF
>17|TRBJ2-7|TRBV7-8|.|many
TGTGCCAGCAGCGCGGTGATAGGGACGGGGCCCTCCTACGAGCAGTACTTC
CASSAVIGTGPSYEQYF
>18|TRBJ2-1|TRBV6-5|TRBD2|many
TGTGCCAGCAGTTACTATTATTCGGGACTAGCGGGACCCAATGAGCAGTTCTTC
CASSYYYSGLAGPNEQFF
>17|TRBJ2-7|TRBV5-8|.|.
TGTGCCAGCAGCTTTTACTTTAACTGGGACACCTCCTACGAGCAGTACTTC
CASSFYFNWDTSYEQYF
>14|TRBJ2-3|TRBV19|.|few
TGTGCCAGTAGTGACAGGCTAAGCACAGATACGCAGTATTTT
CASSDRLSTDTQYF
>15|TRBJ1-5|TRBV15|.|many
TGTGCCACCAGCAGAGACCTACTAATGGAACAGCCCCAGCATTTT
CATSRDLLMEQPQHF
>19|TRBJ2-5|TRBV7-7|TRBD2|many
TGTGCTAGCAGCTTAGTCGCAGCGACTAGCGGGAGTGAGGGAGAGACCCAGTACTTC
CASSLVAATSGSEGETQYF
>14|TRBJ2-7|TRBV28|.|many
TGTGCCAGCAGTGTCGCGGGACACAACTACGAGCAGTACTTC
CASSVAGHNYEQYF
>15|TRBJ2-1|TRBV6-1|.|many
TGTGCCAGCCTTGGACTTTCCCCCTCCTACAATGAGCAGTTCTTC
CASLGLSPSYNEQFF